The 20 T cell receptor beta chains presented below share a single source sample, sequenced in a study of T cell repertoires in cytomegalovirus infection. TCRdb ran MiXCR on the reads and lists one entry per CDR3 protein. Of some 500,000 distinct CDR3 sequences listed, about 33% are singletons. Their antigens are not known. The material was cultured PBMCs, obtained from culture after CMV antigen stimulation. The source is a human donor in good health (CMV status not recorded). Some clones in this sample may be carry-over from other donors' samples.

This clonotype was seen a few times. This chain links TRBV7-6 with TRBJ2-1; D perhaps matches TRBD2 (6 bases). CDR3 length equals 16 residues. Germline V lookup: CDR1 SGHVS, CDR2 FNYEAQ. Trimming stripped 7 bases from V and 8 bases from J, with 24 bases between. DNA for the CDR3: TGTGCCAGCACCGGCCTCCGGGAGCTTTCTTACGATGAGCAGTTCTTC. Translating it yields CASTGLRELSYDEQFF. The whole variable domain, filled in from reference TRBV7-6 and TRBJ2-1, reads GAGVSQSPRYKVTKRGQDVALRCDPISGHVSLYWYRQALGQGPEFLTYFNYEAQQDKSGLPNDRFSAERPEGSISTLTIQRTEQRDSAMYRCASTGLRELSYDEQFFGPGTRLTVL.

This clonotype was counted a single time. CDR3 coding DNA: TGTGCCAGCAGCCCCCGGGTGTGGGGATCCTCCTACGAGCAGTACTTC. Protein product: CASSPRVWGSSYEQYF. The rearrangement uses TRBV7-2 and TRBJ2-7; D is unclear. Trimming took 5 bases from V and 0 from J, leaving 17 bases between them. The germline gives CDR1 SGHTA, CDR2 FQGNSA. CDR3 length: 16 residues.

This clonotype was recorded many times. The V and J genes are TRBV12-3 or TRBV12-4 and TRBJ2-7; TRBD2 is a possible D gene (5 bases). Trimming removed 4 bases at V and 6 bases at J, with 10 bases between. CDR3 length equals 12 residues. This CDR3 is CASSYDYGEQYF. The CDR3 DNA follows: TGTGCCAGCAGTTACGACTACGGCGAGCAGTACTTC.

This chain joins TRBV5-6 and TRBJ2-1, with TRBD2 matching over 8 bases. This CDR3 contains 15 residues. The germline CDR1 and CDR2 sequences are SGHDT and YYEEEE. V was pared by 2 bases and J by 5 bases, with 6 bases of the junction left unmatched. CDR3 region: CASSLAGDLNNEQFF. CDR3 sequence (DNA): TGTGCCAGCAGCTTAGCGGGAGACCTGAACAATGAGCAGTTCTTC.

This clonotype was observed a handful of times. The J gene is TRBJ2-5, the V gene TRBV7-2; 7 bases match TRBD1. Looked up from germline, CDR1 is SGHTA and CDR2 is FQGNSA. The V gene end was trimmed by 1 base and the J gene end by 1 base; junction bases not matched to a gene: 12. The CDR3 has 18 amino acids. The CDR3 sequence: CASSLELEGAASQETQYF. The CDR3 nucleotides are TGTGCCAGCAGCTTAGAATTAGAGGGGGCCGCTTCCCAAGAGACCCAGTACTTC. Variable domain in full (rest from reference TRBV7-2 and TRBJ2-5): GAGVSQSPSNKVTEKGKDVELRCDPISGHTALYWYRQSLGQGLEFLIYFQGNSAPDKSGLPSDRFSAERTGGSVSTLTIQRTQQEDSAVYLCASSLELEGAASQETQYFGPGTRLLVL.

This clonotype showed up just a few times. The chain carries TRBV6-1 and TRBJ2-7; D tentatively fits TRBD1 or TRBD2 (5 bases each). Looked up from germline, CDR1 is MNHNS and CDR2 is SASEGT. There are 11 residues in the CDR3. The V gene lost 8 bases and the J gene lost 3 bases, with 8 bases spanning the gap. The CDR3 region has the DNA TGTGCCAGCTTGAGGGGCTACGAGCAGTACTTC. Residues: CASLRGYEQYF.

This clonotype was seen repeatedly, ten times or more. V and J are TRBV6-1 and TRBJ2-2; D possibly corresponds to TRBD1 (5 bases). V gave up 5 bases and J gave up 5 bases, with 9 bases separating them. The germline gives CDR1 MNHNS, CDR2 SASEGT. The CDR3 is 13 amino acids. In nucleotides, the CDR3 is TGTGCCAGCAGTTTGACAGAGACCGGGGAGCTGTTTTTT. Translating gives CASSLTETGELFF.

The CDR3 sequence: CASSLDDNQPQHF. CDR3 nucleotides: TGTGCCAGCAGCTTAGATGACAATCAGCCCCAGCATTTT. The chain couples TRBV11-3 to TRBJ1-5; D uncertain. V was clipped by 0 bases and J by 3 bases, with 3 bases between them. Germline lookup yields CDR1 SGHNT and CDR2 YENEEA. The CDR3 is 13 amino acids. Full variable domain (remainder filled in from reference TRBV11-3 and TRBJ1-5): EAGVVQSPRYKIIEKKQPVAFWCNPISGHNTLYWYLQNLGQGPELLIRYENEEAVDDSQLPKDRFSAERLKGVDSTLKIQPAELGDSAVYLCASSLDDNQPQHFGDGTRLSIL.

The chain combines TRBV4-1 with TRBJ1-1, with 10 bases fitting TRBD1. The V gene's germline CDR1 is MGHRA and CDR2 YSYEKL. V was clipped by 3 bases and J by 12 bases; unmatched bases: 13. The CDR3 is 15 amino acids. The CDR3 reads CASSHAYDEDRGSFF. The CDR3 nucleotides are TGCGCCAGCAGCCACGCTTACGATGAGGACAGGGGGTCTTTCTTT.

Comments on this clonotype: The junction does not match germline at one end; this may be a read error. J is TRBJ1-1 and V is TRBV7-2, with D possibly matching TRBD1 (5 bases). Germline V gene lookup returns CDR1 SGHTA and CDR2 FQGNSA. The length of the CDR3 is 16 residues. The CDR3 DNA follows: TGTGCCAGCAGCATTGCCCCCCAGGGTTTGAAGACTGAAGCTTTCTTT. It encodes CASSIAPQGLKTEAFF.

This clonotype is a singleton in its sample. The chain combines TRBV10-1 with TRBJ1-3; a weak D match, TRBD1 (5 bases). Per germline, CDR1 WNHNN and CDR2 SYGVQD (reference sequence). With 5 bases removed from V and 2 bases from J, the gap between germline ends came to 10 bases. This CDR3 is built from 14 residues. The CDR3 here is CASSTGSAGNTIYF. As DNA, the CDR3 is TGCGCCAGCAGTACAGGATCCGCTGGAAACACCATATATTTT.

This clonotype was seen more than once but under ten times. The CDR3 DNA is TGTGCCAGCAGCTTAGTAGCGGGAGGGGCCTACAATGAGCAGTTCTTC. Translation gives CASSLVAGGAYNEQFF. The chain recombines TRBV7-2 with TRBJ2-1; 11 positions agree with TRBD2. This CDR3 contains 16 residues. CDR1 is SGHTA and CDR2 is FQGNSA in the germline V gene. V gave up 1 base and J gave up 2 bases; unmatched junction bases: 1. Filled out from reference TRBV7-2 and TRBJ2-1, the complete variable domain reads GAGVSQSPSNKVTEKGKDVELRCDPISGHTALYWYRQSLGQGLEFLIYFQGNSAPDKSGLPSDRFSAERTGGSVSTLTIQRTQQEDSAVYLCASSLVAGGAYNEQFFGPGTRLTVL.

This clonotype has a handful of counts. CDR3 DNA: TGTGCCAGCAGCTTACGGACTAGCGGAGAGACCCAGTACTTC. This encodes CASSLRTSGETQYF. This rearrangement joins TRBV11-3 to TRBJ2-5; 10 bases match TRBD2. There are 14 residues in the CDR3. The V gene's germline CDR1 is SGHNT and CDR2 YENEEA. J gave up 4 bases and V 2 bases, and 1 base lay outside the gene matches. The whole variable domain, filled in from reference TRBV11-3 and TRBJ2-5, reads EAGVVQSPRYKIIEKKQPVAFWCNPISGHNTLYWYLQNLGQGPELLIRYENEEAVDDSQLPKDRFSAERLKGVDSTLKIQPAELGDSAVYLCASSLRTSGETQYFGPGTRLLVL.

This clonotype was observed a single time. CDR3 in amino acids: CASSEQSNYGYTF. CDR3 DNA: TGTGCCAGCAGCGAACAGAGTAACTATGGCTACACCTTC. The chain links TRBV6-6 to TRBJ1-2; D is uncertain. The CDR3 has 13 amino acids. Germline V gene data show CDR1 as MNHNY and CDR2 as SVGAGI (reference sequence). The V end was cut by 6 bases, the J end by 1 base, with 9 bases between.

This rearrangement joins TRBV11-2 to TRBJ2-7; D not certain. The ends were cut back, 1 base at V and 3 bases at J, with 7 bases in the middle. The CDR3 sequence is 13 residues long. The germline CDR1 and CDR2 sequences are SGHAT and FQNNGV. CDR3: CASSLAADYEQYF. CDR3 nucleotides: TGTGCCAGCAGCTTAGCCGCAGACTACGAGCAGTACTTC.

In its sample, this clonotype was seen many times. The chain combines TRBV9 with TRBJ2-3; D perhaps matches TRBD2 (6 bases). Germline V gene data show CDR1 as SGDLS and CDR2 as YYNGEE. V lost 0 bases, J lost 3 bases, and 11 bases lay in between. This CDR3 region has 15 residues. CDR3 nucleotide sequence: TGTGCCAGCAGCGTAGCCGGGGGTCGGACAGATACGCAGTATTTT. This codes for CASSVAGGRTDTQYF.

The chain combines TRBV19 with TRBJ2-7, with 10 bases fitting TRBD2. The CDR3 extends over 13 amino acids. The trim removed 7 bases at V and 2 bases at J, leaving 2 bases unmatched. Germline CDR1 is LNHDA and CDR2 is SQIVND (reference sequence). CDR3 amino acids: CASKREGPYEQYF. For the CDR3, the DNA is TGTGCCAGTAAGCGGGAGGGCCCCTACGAGCAGTACTTC. The whole variable domain, remainder taken from reference TRBV19 and TRBJ2-7, is DGGITQSPKYLFRKEGQNVTLSCEQNLNHDAMYWYRQDPGQGLRLIYYSQIVNDFQKGDIAEGYSVSREKKESFPLTVTSAQKNPTAFYLCASKREGPYEQYFGPGTRLTVT.

There are a few counts of this clonotype. The rearrangement uses TRBV7-9 and TRBJ2-1; 10 bases are shared with TRBD2. The V gene end was trimmed by 5 bases and the J gene end by 4 bases; junction bases not matched to a gene: 5. Germline V gene lookup returns CDR1 SEHNR and CDR2 FQNEAQ (reference sequence). The CDR3 extends over 15 amino acids. The CDR3 sequence is CASSNSGLAYNEQFF. In nucleotides, the CDR3 is TGTGCCAGCAGCAATTCGGGACTAGCGTACAATGAGCAGTTCTTC.

The chain combines TRBV4-1 with TRBJ2-3; D not resolved. V dropped 1 base and J dropped 2 bases, with 7 bases sitting between them. This CDR3 contains 14 residues. CDR1 and CDR2 (germline): MGHRA, YSYEKL. CDR3 in DNA: TGCGCCAGCAGCCAAGTCGTAGCCACAGATACGCAGTATTTT. Protein sequence: CASSQVVATDTQYF.

V gene TRBV19 combines with J gene TRBJ1-2; perhaps TRBD1 as D (5 bases). The germline gives CDR1 LNHDA, CDR2 SQIVND (reference sequence). V lost 6 bases and J 11 bases, leaving 16 bases between the germline ends. This CDR3 contains 12 residues. Written as DNA, the CDR3 is TGTGCCAGTAGGTGGAGGGGTGAAAGATACACCTTC. Translating gives CASRWRGERYTF. Complete variable domain (other parts from reference TRBV19 and TRBJ1-2): DGGITQSPKYLFRKEGQNVTLSCEQNLNHDAMYWYRQDPGQGLRLIYYSQIVNDFQKGDIAEGYSVSREKKESFPLTVTSAQKNPTAFYLCASRWRGERYTFGSGTRLTVV.